The entry that follows covers one T cell receptor beta chain sequence. J gave up 2 bases and V 3 bases, and 7 bases lay outside the gene matches. There are 16 residues in the CDR3. Per germline, CDR1 SGHTA and CDR2 FQGNSA. Clones were read by immunoSEQ multiplex PCR, and TCRdb kept only the in-frame ones, dropping some. The sample has tens of thousands of clones; 85% to 95% are singletons. This sample is part of a study of T cell changes during pregnancy in multiple sclerosis. The chain recombines TRBV7-2 with TRBJ2-3; 8 nucleotides match TRBD1. The sequence derives from a female donor with multiple sclerosis, enrolled in a pregnancy study. This material consisted of CD4+ T cells from peripheral blood mononuclear cells, taken in the third trimester of pregnancy. Here the CDR3 reads CASSFSSGGDTDTQYF. As DNA, the CDR3 is TGTGCCAGCAGCTTTTCCTCAGGGGGCGACACAGATACGCAGTATTTT.